This T cell receptor (beta chain) derives from a study of T cell responses to AZD1222 COVID-19 vaccine. Study-wide results and limits: Spike-specific TCR repertoires showed rising breadth and depth after two AZD1222 doses.

Concerning this clone: The antigen remains undetermined.

TCRdb's copy holds only in-frame clones and misses some; the assay was immunoSEQ multiplex PCR. The sample contains about 150,000 clones, approximately 78% of which appear only once. The CDR3 is made up of 16 amino acids. With 1 base removed from V and 0 bases from J, the gap between germline ends came to 12 bases. Germline CDR1 SGHTA, CDR2 FQGNSA. Here the sequenced sample was peripheral blood, taken on day 0 of MenACWY control vaccination. The chain carries TRBV7-2 and TRBJ1-2, with no clear D. The receptor was isolated from an adult in good health. CDR3 region: CASSLVTPGTNYGYTF. The CDR3, as DNA: TGTGCCAGCAGCTTAGTCACCCCCGGGACTAACTATGGCTACACCTTC.